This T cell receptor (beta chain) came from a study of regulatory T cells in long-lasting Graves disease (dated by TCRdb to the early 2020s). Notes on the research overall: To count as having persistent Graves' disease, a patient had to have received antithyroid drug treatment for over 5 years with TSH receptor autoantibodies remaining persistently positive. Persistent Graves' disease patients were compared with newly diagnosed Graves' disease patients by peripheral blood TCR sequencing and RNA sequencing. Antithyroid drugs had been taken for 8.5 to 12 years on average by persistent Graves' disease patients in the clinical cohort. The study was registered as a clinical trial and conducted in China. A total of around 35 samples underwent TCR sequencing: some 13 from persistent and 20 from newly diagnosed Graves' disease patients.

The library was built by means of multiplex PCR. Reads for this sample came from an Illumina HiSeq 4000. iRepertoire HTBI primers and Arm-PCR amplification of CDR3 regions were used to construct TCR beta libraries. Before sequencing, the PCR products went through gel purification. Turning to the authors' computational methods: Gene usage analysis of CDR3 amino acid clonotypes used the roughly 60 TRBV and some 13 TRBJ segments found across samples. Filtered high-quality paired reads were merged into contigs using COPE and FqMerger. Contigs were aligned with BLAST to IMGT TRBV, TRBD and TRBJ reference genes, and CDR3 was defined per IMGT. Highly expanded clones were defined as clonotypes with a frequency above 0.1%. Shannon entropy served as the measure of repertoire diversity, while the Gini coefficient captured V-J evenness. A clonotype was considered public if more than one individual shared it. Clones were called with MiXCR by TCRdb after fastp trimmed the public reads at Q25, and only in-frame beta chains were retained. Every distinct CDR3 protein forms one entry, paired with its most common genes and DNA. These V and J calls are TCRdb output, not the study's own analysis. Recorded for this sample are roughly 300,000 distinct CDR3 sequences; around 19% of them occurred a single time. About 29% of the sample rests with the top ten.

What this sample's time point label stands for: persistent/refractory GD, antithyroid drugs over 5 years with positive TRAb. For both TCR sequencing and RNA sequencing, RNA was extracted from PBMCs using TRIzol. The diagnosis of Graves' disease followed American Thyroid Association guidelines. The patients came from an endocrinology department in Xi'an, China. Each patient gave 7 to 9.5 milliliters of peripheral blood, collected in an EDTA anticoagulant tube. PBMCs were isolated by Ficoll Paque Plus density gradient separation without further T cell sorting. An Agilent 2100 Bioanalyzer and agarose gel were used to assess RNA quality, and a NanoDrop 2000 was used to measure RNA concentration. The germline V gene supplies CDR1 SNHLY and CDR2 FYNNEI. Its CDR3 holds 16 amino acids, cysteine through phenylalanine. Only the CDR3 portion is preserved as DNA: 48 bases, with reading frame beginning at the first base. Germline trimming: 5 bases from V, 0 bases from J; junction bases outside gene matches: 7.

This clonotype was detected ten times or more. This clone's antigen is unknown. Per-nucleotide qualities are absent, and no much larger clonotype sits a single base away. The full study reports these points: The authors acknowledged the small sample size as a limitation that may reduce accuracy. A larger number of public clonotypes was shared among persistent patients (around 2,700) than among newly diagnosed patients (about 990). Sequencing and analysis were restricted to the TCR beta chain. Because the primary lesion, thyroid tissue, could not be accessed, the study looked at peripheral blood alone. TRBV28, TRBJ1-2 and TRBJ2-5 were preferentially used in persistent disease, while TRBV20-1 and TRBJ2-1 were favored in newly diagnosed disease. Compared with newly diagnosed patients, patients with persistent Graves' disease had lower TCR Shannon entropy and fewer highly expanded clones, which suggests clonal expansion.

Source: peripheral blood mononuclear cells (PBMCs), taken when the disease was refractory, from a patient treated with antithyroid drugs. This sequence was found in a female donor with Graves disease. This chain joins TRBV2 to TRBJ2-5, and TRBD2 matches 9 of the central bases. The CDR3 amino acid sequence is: CASSLGTSYDQETQYF. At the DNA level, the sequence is TGTGCCAGCAGTCTCGGGACTAGCTACGACCAAGAGACCCAGTACTTC.